The 26 T cell receptor beta chains below all came from one sample that was sequenced in a study of T-cell reconstitution after alpha-beta-depleted transplantation in children. Preparing the TCRbeta library involved the use of unique molecular identifiers. TCRdb used MiXCR to reprocess the PCR reads, holding one entry per CDR3 protein. Of under 140,000 distinct CDR3 sequences in the sample, 9% to 12% were seen once. The source was PBMCs from the stem cell graft donor, collected from the stem cell graft. Receptors originate from a human donor who donated a stem cell graft to a child with acute lymphoblastic leukemia.

This clonotype came up many times. The V and J genes are TRBV27 and TRBJ2-5; D is unclear. The CDR3 loop spans 14 amino acids. The V gene lost 4 bases and the J gene lost 1 base, with 10 bases spanning the gap. Germline loops: CDR1 MNHEY, CDR2 SMNVEV (reference sequence). The CDR3: CASSSYMSQETQYF. The CDR3 DNA is TGTGCCAGCAGTTCTTACATGTCCCAAGAGACCCAGTACTTC.

This clonotype was counted many times. This chain uses TRBV18 with TRBJ2-2; 8 nucleotides match TRBD1. The CDR3 loop spans 17 amino acids. J lost 0 bases, V lost 3 bases, and 6 bases had no gene match. Per germline, CDR1 KGHSH and CDR2 LQKENI. CDR3 nucleotide sequence: TGTGCCAGCTCACCTCAAAGGACAGGGCCGAACACCGGGGAGCTGTTTTTT. As protein: CASSPQRTGPNTGELFF.

This clonotype was seen many times. This sequence joins TRBV10-3 and TRBJ1-4; 9 bases line up with TRBD1. V shed 4 bases and J 3 bases; nucleotides not matched to a gene: 0. This CDR3 contains 14 residues. Germline V CDR1 and CDR2: ENHRY, SYGVKD. CDR3 sequence (DNA): TGTGCCATCAGTGGGGACAGGGCTAATGAAAAACTGTTTTTT. It codes for CAISGDRANEKLFF.

Ten or more counts support this clonotype. V usage is TRBV9 and J usage is TRBJ2-3, with D hard to call. The CDR3 runs 11 residues. The ends were cut back, 3 bases at V and 2 bases at J, with 1 base in the middle. Germline values: CDR1 SGDLS, CDR2 YYNGEE. For the CDR3, the DNA is TGTGCCAGCAGCGACACAGATACGCAGTATTTT. This sequence encodes CASSDTDTQYF.

The sample holds many counts of this clonotype. V and J are TRBV9 and TRBJ2-7; D unresolved. The V end was cut by 3 bases, the J end by 1 base, with 11 bases between. The CDR3 spans 14 residues. The germline CDR1 and CDR2 sequences are SGDLS and YYNGEE. The CDR3 sequence: CASSGPPGSYEQYF. CDR3 bases: TGTGCCAGCAGCGGACCCCCTGGTTCCTACGAGCAGTACTTC.

The rearrangement uses TRBV6-2 or TRBV6-3 and TRBJ1-2; TRBD1 aligns across 8 bases. V dropped 10 bases and J dropped 4; count of bases not matched to a gene: 8. Germline-derived CDR1 and CDR2 are MNHEY and SVGEGT. CDR3 length equals 13 residues. CDR3 loop: CATTGQAVYGYTF. DNA of the CDR3: TGTGCCACCACGGGACAGGCTGTCTATGGCTACACCTTC.

The chain combines TRBV30 with TRBJ1-1; D remains unclear. The CDR3 runs 14 residues. Germline CDR1 reads GTSNPN; CDR2 reads SVGIG (reference sequence). Trimming removed 2 bases from V and 0 bases from J, with 10 bases in between. The CDR3, as DNA: TGTGCCTGGAGTATCAGCGTATTGAACACTGAAGCTTTCTTT. Translated, it gives CAWSISVLNTEAFF.

For the CDR3, the DNA is TGTGCCAGCTCACGATTAGAACGGACAGGTTCAACTGAAGCTTTCTTT. Protein sequence: CASSRLERTGSTEAFF. The rearrangement joins TRBV18 to TRBJ1-1, with TRBD1 matching 7 bases. Per germline, CDR1 KGHSH and CDR2 LQKENI. The J segment lost 5 bases and the V segment lost 4 bases, leaving 13 bases of the junction unmatched. The CDR3 totals 16 residues.

This clonotype has a count of ten or more. V is TRBV19 and J is TRBJ2-1; D might be TRBD2 (6 bases). V lost 1 base and J lost 9, with 10 bases in between. The CDR3 covers 13 residues. In germline, CDR1 is LNHDA, CDR2 SQIVND (reference sequence). The CDR3 sequence: CASSIAPSVEQFF. The CDR3 DNA follows: TGTGCCAGTAGTATAGCCCCTAGCGTTGAGCAGTTCTTC. Filled out from reference TRBV19 and TRBJ2-1, the complete variable domain reads DGGITQSPKYLFRKEGQNVTLSCEQNLNHDAMYWYRQDPGQGLRLIYYSQIVNDFQKGDIAEGYSVSREKKESFPLTVTSAQKNPTAFYLCASSIAPSVEQFFGPGTRLTVL.

This clonotype came up many times. V gene TRBV10-2 combines with J gene TRBJ1-1; the D is unclear. This CDR3 is 15 amino acids long. Per the germline V gene, CDR1 is WSHSY and CDR2 is SAAADI. V was pared by 3 bases and J by 6 bases, with 17 bases between. The CDR3, as DNA: TGCGCCAGCAGTGATCCGGATCCCAGAGCAGCTGAAGCTTTCTTT. This encodes CASSDPDPRAAEAFF.

This clonotype was counted at least ten times. The chain combines TRBV5-1 with TRBJ1-2, with unresolved D. Per germline, CDR1 SGHRS and CDR2 YFSETQ. V was clipped by 0 bases and J by 8 bases, with 17 bases between them. The CDR3 runs to 15 residues. The CDR3 spells CASSLARPFVGGYTF. As DNA, the CDR3 is TGCGCCAGCAGCTTGGCTCGGCCGTTTGTCGGAGGCTACACCTTC.

The chain has TRBV4-3 and TRBJ1-6; unclear D gene. This CDR3 has 14 residues. Germline V gene lookup returns CDR1 LGHNA and CDR2 YSLEER. Trimming removed 3 bases from V and 5 bases from J, with 8 bases in between. The CDR3 sequence: CASSQGSDNSPLHF. The CDR3 DNA sequence: TGCGCCAGCAGCCAGGGGTCCGATAATTCACCCCTCCACTTT.

This clonotype was seen a few times. One junction end does not reproduce the germline sequence, and a read error may be involved. CDR3 coding DNA: TGTGCCAGCAGCAAAGATTGGGTAGCGGGGGACCCGCGCACAGATACGCAGTATTTT. This translates into CASSKDWVAGDPRTDTQYF. V is TRBV3-1 and J is TRBJ2-3; 9 nucleotides align to TRBD2. In germline, CDR1 is LGHDT, CDR2 YNNKEL (reference sequence). There are 19 residues in the CDR3.

There are many counts of this clonotype. The J gene is TRBJ2-2, the V gene TRBV3-1, with D unclear. Trimming took off 1 base at V and 5 bases at J, with 8 bases between the two ends. This CDR3 region has 14 residues. Germline lookup yields CDR1 LGHDT and CDR2 YNNKEL (reference sequence). The CDR3 sequence is CASSQGQRTGELFF. DNA for the CDR3: TGTGCCAGCAGCCAAGGCCAGCGTACCGGGGAGCTGTTTTTT. The whole variable domain, filled in from reference TRBV3-1 and TRBJ2-2, reads DTAVSQTPKYLVTQMGNDKSIKCEQNLGHDTMYWYKQDSKKFLKIMFSYNNKELIINETVPNRFSPKSPDKAHLNLHINSLELGDSAVYFCASSQGQRTGELFFGEGSRLTVL.

V and J are TRBV15 and TRBJ2-7; TRBD1 or TRBD2 may be the D gene (7 bases each). V was clipped by 5 bases and J by 7 bases, with 15 bases between them. The CDR3 totals 13 residues. CDR1 is LNHNV and CDR2 is YYDKDF in the germline V gene (reference sequence). The CDR3 DNA reads as TGTGCCACCAGCCCAGGGGGGGGCCGAGAGCAGTACTTC. This encodes CATSPGGGREQYF.

This clonotype was counted ten times or more. The V call is TRBV29-1, the J call TRBJ2-1; 10 positions agree with TRBD1. Trimming at V came to 4 bases and at J to 4 bases, leaving 4 bases not matched to a gene. CDR1 is SQVTM and CDR2 is ANQGSEA in the germline V gene. The CDR3 runs to 14 residues. CDR3 DNA: TGCAGCGTTGCCCGGGACAGGGGATACAATGAGCAGTTCTTC. Its protein product is CSVARDRGYNEQFF.

This clonotype occurred many times. The chain employs TRBV7-2 and TRBJ2-3; D gene unclear. This CDR3 spans 13 amino acids. Germline CDR1 and CDR2: SGHTA and FQGNSA. V lost 3 bases and J 1 base, leaving 5 bases between the germline ends. DNA of the CDR3: TGTGCCAGCAGCTTTCAGGGCACAGATACGCAGTATTTT. This gives the protein CASSFQGTDTQYF.

This clonotype occurred many times. The CDR3 DNA follows: TGTGCCAGCTCACCGTTGGACAGCACAGATACGCAGTATTTT. Encoded protein: CASSPLDSTDTQYF. The chain carries TRBV18 and TRBJ2-3, with no clear D. The CDR3 is 14 residues long. Between the trimmed V and J ends, which lost 3 bases and 0 bases, there was a span of 7 bases. Per the germline V gene, CDR1 is KGHSH and CDR2 is LQKENI.

Of note for this clonotype: Being one base from a much bigger clone, this may be a read error. The genes are TRBV7-9 and TRBJ1-2; D ambiguous. This CDR3 comprises 13 residues. Germline values: CDR1 SEHNR, CDR2 FQNEAQ (reference sequence). V gave up 4 bases and J gave up 8 bases, with 14 bases separating them. This CDR3 is CASSSQSYGGYTF. CDR3 DNA: TGTGCCAGCAGCTCACAAAGCTATGGAGGCTACACCTTC.

Details on this clonotype: Germline and junction disagree at one end, which may indicate a read error. The chain is built from TRBV4-2 and TRBJ2-3; either TRBD1 or TRBD2 may fit D (6 bases each). CDR3 size: 17 residues. In germline, CDR1 is LGHNA, CDR2 YNFKEQ. CDR3 DNA: TGTGCCATCAGCCCGGGACTCCTGCGTGGGGGCGCAGATACGCAGTATTTT. This codes for CAISPGLLRGGADTQYF.

The sample holds many counts of this clonotype. This sequence joins TRBV29-1 and TRBJ2-1; 9 positions match TRBD2. Unmatched junction bases numbered 2, after V lost 5 bases and J lost 6 bases. The CDR3 has 12 amino acids. Looked up from germline, CDR1 is SQVTM and CDR2 is ANQGSEA. CDR3 nucleotides: TGCAGCGTTCCTAGCGGGGTCAATGAGCAGTTCTTC. This encodes CSVPSGVNEQFF.

This clonotype has at least ten counts. The chain joins TRBV6-2 or TRBV6-3 to TRBJ2-7, with TRBD2 identical over 13 bases. This CDR3 has 15 residues. V lost 4 bases, J lost 2 bases, and 2 bases stayed unmatched. Germline V CDR1 and CDR2: MNHEY, SVGEGT. Here the CDR3 reads CASSSGLAGAYEQYF. Here the CDR3 DNA reads TGTGCCAGCAGTTCCGGACTAGCGGGGGCCTACGAGCAGTACTTC.

With regard to this clonotype: Relative to the germline gene, one junction end is altered; a read error may explain this. CDR3 protein: CASSATGTTEAFF. CDR3 sequence (DNA): TGTGCTAGCAGCGCGACAGGGACCACTGAAGCTTTCTTT. V usage is TRBV7-7 and J usage is TRBJ1-1, with 7 bases identical to TRBD1. Germline CDR1 SSHAT, CDR2 FNYEAQ (reference sequence). This CDR3 is 13 amino acids long.

This clonotype has at least ten counts. This chain connects TRBV19 to TRBJ2-7, with 8 bases lining up with TRBD1. After removal of 3 bases from V and 0 bases from J, the junction contained 1 base not matched to a gene. Germline CDR1 LNHDA, CDR2 SQIVND (reference sequence). This CDR3 has 14 amino acids. CDR3 in DNA: TGTGCCAGTAGTATCGACAGGGGCTCCTACGAGCAGTACTTC. Its protein is CASSIDRGSYEQYF.

In this sample, this clonotype turned up many times. This rearrangement joins TRBV20-1 to TRBJ1-5; unclear D gene. V gave up 3 bases and J gave up 4 bases, with 13 bases separating them. Germline-derived CDR1 and CDR2 are DFQATT and SNEGSKA (reference sequence). The CDR3 is made up of 14 amino acids. The CDR3 spells CSARSGRENQPQHF. Written as DNA, the CDR3 is TGCAGTGCTAGGAGTGGGCGGGAGAATCAGCCCCAGCATTTT.

At least ten counts were recorded for this clonotype. A clone one base away is much larger, so this may be a read error. The chain has TRBV9 and TRBJ2-7; tentative D call: TRBD1 (5 bases). This CDR3 is built from 12 residues. The germline V gene encodes CDR1 SGDLS and CDR2 YYNGEE. V was clipped by 3 bases and J by 3 bases, with 7 bases between them. The CDR3 loop reads CASSADSYEQYF. CDR3 bases: TGTGCCAGCAGCGCCGACAGCTACGAGCAGTACTTC.